This T cell receptor (beta chain) was identified in a study of cytomegalovirus exposure and HLA in healthy donors. Study observations and caveats: More clonal expansion characterized HLA-associated TCR beta chains than equally common others in a later analysis. Roughly uniform sequencing depth across donors was assumed, possibly incorrectly.

There are 15 residues in the CDR3. Trimming removed 6 bases from V and 7 bases from J; junction bases left unmatched: 12. Per germline, CDR1 GTSNPN and CDR2 SVGIG (reference sequence). PCR amplification relied on 60 Vbeta primers (plus 13 Jbeta primers). Profiling relied on immunoSEQ multiplex PCR, and the TCRdb table lists in-frame clones only, not all of them. Of more than 85,000 clones in the sample, 60% to 85% were seen once. In the case of this clone: Its antigen is unidentified.

The sequence came from a woman in her 30s in good health and CMV-seronegative. J is TRBJ2-1 and V is TRBV30; 10 bases match TRBD2. Sequencing was performed on PBMCs. The CDR3 loop is CACVGASGSINEQFF. The CDR3 DNA reads TGTGCCTGCGTAGGGGCTAGCGGGAGTATTAATGAGCAGTTCTTC.